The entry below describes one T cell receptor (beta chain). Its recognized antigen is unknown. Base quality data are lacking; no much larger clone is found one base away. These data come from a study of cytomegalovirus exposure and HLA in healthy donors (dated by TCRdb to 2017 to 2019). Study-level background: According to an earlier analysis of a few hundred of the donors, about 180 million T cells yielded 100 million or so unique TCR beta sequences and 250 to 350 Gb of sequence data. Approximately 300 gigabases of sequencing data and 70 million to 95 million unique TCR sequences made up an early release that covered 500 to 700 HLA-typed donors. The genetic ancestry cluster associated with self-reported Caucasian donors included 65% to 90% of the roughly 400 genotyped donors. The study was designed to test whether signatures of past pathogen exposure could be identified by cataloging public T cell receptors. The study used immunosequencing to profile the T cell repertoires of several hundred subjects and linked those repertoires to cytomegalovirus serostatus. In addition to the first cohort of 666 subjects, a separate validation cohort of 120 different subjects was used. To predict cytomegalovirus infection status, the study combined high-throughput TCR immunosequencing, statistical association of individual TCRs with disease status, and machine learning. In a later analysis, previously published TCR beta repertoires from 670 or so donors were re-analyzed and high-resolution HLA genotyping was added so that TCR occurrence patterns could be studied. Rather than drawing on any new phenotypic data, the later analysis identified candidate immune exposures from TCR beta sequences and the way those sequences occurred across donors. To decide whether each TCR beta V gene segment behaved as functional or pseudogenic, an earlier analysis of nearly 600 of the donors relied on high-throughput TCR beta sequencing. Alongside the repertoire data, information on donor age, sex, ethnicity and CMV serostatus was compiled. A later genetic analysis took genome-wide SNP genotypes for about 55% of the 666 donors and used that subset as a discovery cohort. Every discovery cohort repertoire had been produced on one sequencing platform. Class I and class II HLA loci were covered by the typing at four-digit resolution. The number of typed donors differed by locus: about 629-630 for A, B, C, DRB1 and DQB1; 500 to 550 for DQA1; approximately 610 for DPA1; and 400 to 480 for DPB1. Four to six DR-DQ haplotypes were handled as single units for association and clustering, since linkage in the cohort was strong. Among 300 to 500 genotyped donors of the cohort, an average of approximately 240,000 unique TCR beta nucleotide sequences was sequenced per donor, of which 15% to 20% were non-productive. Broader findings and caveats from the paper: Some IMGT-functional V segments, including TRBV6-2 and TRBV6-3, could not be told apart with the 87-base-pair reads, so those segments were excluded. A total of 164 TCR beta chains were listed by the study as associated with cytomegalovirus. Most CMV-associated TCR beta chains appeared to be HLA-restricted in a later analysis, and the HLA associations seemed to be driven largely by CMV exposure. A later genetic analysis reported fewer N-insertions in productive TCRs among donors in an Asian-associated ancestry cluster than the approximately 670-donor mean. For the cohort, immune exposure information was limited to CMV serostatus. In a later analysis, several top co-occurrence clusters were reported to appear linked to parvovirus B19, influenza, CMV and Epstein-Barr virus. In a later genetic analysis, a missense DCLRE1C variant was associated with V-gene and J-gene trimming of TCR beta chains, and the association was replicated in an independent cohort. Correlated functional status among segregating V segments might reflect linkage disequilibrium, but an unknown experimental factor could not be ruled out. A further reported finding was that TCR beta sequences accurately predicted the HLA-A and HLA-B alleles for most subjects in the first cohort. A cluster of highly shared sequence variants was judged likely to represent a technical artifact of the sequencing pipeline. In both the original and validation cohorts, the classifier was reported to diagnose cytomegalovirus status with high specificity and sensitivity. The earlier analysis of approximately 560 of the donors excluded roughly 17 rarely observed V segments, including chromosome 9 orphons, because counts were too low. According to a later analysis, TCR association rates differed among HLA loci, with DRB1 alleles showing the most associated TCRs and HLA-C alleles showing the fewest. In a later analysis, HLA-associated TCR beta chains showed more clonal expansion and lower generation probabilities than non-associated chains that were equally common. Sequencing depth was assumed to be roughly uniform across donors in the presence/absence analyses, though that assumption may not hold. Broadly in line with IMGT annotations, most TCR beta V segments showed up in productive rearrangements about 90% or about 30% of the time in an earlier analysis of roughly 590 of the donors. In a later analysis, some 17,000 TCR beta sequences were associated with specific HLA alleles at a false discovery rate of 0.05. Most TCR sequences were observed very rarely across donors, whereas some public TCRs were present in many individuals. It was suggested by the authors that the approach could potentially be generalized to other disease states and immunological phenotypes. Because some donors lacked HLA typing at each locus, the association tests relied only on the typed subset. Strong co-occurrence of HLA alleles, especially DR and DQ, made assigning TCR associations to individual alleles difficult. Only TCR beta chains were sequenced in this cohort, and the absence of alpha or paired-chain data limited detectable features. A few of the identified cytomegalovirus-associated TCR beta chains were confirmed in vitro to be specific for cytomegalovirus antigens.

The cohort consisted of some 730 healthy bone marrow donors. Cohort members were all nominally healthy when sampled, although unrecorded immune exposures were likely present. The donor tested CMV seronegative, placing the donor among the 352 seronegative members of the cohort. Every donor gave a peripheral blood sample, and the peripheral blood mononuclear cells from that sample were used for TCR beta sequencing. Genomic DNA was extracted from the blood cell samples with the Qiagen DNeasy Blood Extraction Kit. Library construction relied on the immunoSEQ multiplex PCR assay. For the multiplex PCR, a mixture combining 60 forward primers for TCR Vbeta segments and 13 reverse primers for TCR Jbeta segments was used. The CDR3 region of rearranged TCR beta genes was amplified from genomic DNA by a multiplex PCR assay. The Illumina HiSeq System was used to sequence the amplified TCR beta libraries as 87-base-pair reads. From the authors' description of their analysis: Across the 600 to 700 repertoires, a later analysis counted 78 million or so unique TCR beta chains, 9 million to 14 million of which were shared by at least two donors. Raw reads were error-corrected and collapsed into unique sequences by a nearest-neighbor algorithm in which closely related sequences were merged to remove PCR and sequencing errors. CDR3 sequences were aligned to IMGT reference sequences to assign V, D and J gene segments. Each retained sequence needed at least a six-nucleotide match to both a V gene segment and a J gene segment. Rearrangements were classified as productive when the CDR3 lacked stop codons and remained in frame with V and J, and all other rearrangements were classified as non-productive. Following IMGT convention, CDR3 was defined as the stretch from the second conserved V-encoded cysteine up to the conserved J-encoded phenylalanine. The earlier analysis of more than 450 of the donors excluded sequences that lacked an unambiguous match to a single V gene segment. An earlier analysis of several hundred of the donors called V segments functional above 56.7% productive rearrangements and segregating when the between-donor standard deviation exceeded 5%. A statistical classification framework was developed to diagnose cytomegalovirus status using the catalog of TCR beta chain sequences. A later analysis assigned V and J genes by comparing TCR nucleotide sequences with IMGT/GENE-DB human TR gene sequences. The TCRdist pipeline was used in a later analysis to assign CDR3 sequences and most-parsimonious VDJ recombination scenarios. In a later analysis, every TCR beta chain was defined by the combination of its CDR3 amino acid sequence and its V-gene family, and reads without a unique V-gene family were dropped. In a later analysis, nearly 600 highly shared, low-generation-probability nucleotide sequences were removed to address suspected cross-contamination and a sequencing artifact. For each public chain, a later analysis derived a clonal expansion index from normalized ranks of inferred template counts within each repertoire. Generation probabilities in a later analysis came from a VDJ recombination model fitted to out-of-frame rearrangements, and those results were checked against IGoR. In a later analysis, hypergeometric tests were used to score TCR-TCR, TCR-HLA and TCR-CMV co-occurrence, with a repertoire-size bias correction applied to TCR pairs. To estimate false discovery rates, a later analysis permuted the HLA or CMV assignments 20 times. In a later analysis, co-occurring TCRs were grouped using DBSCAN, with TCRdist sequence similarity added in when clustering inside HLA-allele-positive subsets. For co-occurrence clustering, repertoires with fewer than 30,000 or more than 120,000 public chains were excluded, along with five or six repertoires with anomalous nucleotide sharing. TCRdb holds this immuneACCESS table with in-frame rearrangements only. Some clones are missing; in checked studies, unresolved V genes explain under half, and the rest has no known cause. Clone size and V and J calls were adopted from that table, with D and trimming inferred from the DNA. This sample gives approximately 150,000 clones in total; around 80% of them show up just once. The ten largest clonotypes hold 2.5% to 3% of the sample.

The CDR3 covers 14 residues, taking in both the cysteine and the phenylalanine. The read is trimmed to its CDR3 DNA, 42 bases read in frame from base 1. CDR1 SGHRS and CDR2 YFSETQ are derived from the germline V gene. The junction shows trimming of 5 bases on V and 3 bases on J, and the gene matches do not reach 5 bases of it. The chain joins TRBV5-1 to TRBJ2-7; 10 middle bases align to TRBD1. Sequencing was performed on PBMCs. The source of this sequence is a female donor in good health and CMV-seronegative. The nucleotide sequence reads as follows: TGCGCCAGCAGATGGACAGGGGGGGGCTACGAGCAGTACTTC. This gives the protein CASRWTGGGYEQYF.